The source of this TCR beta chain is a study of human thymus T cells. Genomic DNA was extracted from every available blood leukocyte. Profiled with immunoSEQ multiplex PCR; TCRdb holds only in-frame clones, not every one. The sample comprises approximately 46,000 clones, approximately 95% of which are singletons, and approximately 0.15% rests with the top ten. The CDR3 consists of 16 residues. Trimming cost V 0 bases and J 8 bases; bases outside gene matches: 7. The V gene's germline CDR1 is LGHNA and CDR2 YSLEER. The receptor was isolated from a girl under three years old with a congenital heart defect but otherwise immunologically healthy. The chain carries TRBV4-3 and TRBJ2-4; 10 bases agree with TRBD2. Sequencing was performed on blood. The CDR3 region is CASSQDALAGVDIQYF. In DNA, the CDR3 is TGCGCCAGCAGCCAAGATGCCCTAGCGGGAGTAGACATTCAGTACTTC.